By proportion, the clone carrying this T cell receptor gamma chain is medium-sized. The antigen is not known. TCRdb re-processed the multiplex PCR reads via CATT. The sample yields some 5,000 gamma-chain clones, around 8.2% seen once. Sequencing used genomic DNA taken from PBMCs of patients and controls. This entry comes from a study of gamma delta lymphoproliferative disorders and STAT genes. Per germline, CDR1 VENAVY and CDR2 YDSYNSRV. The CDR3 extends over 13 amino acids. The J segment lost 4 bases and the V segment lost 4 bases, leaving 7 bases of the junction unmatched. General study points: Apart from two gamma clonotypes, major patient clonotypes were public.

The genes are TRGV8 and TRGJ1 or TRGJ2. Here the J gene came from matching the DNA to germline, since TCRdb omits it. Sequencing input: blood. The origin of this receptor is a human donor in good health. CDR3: CATWEGRYYKKLF. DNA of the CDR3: TGTGCCACCTGGGAGGGTAGGTATTATAAGAAACTCTTT.